The rows below give T cell receptor beta chains drawn from one sample of a study of blood T cell repertoires in COVID-19. Assay: immunoSEQ multiplex PCR; the TCRdb copy retains only in-frame clones and omits some. The profile covers fewer than 30,000 clones, with over 70% appearing a single time and 40% to 60% taken by the ten largest. Specimen: peripheral blood. These receptors were collected from a man between 45 and 60 years old with active or convalescent COVID-19. Each CDR3 is given with its conserved first and last residue. A D gene is named only where the DNA matches it firmly. Not every row has a clone size; where given, it reads once, few, many or a size class.

abundance	v_gene	d_gene	j_gene	CDR3nt	CDR3aa
-	TRBV9	TRBD1	TRBJ2-7	TGTGCCAGCAGCGTAGAGGGACAGGGTCTCTACGAGCAGTACTTC	CASSVEGQGLYEQYF
-	TRBV7-6	TRBD1	TRBJ1-6	TGTGCCAGCAGCGAACAGGGGTCGAGCTCCTATAATTCACCCCTCCACTTT	CASSEQGSSSYNSPLHF
-	TRBV12-2	-	TRBJ2-7	TGTGCAAGTCGTTGCAGCTACGAGCAGTACTTC	CASRCSYEQYF
-	TRBV5-1	-	TRBJ1-2	TGCGCCAGCAGCTTGGCAGGAGGGACTTATGGCTACACCTTC	CASSLAGGTYGYTF
-	TRBV19	-	TRBJ1-2	TGTGCCAGTAGTATGCATCTGCCGGTGCGAAACTATGGCTACACCTTC	CASSMHLPVRNYGYTF
-	TRBV11-2	TRBD2	TRBJ2-2	TGTGCCAGCCCCCACGTAGCGGGCGGGGGGGCCGGGGAGCTGTTTTTT	CASPHVAGGGAGELFF
-	TRBV7-9	TRBD2	TRBJ2-1	TGTGCCAGCAGCTTCGGGCTAGCGGTAAATGAGCAGTTCTTC	CASSFGLAVNEQFF
-	TRBV28	-	TRBJ1-2	TGTGCCAGCAGGAGGAGGCCTTATGGCTACACCTTC	CASRRRPYGYTF
-	TRBV2	TRBD2	TRBJ2-7	TGTGCCAGCAGTGAGGGAGGGCCGGACTACGAGCAGTACTTC	CASSEGGPDYEQYF
-	TRBV5-1	TRBD2	TRBJ2-7	TGCGCCAGCAGCTTGGGGGGACTAGCGGGAGGCGCCTACGAGCAGTACTTC	CASSLGGLAGGAYEQYF
-	TRBV6-5	-	TRBJ2-5	TGTGCCAGCAGGGCCCAGGGGAGTGAGACCCAGTACTTC	CASRAQGSETQYF
few	TRBV5-5	-	TRBJ1-1	TGTGCCAGCAGCTTTTACGTGGGGGCGGAGAACACTGAAGCTTTCTTT	CASSFYVGAENTEAFF
-	TRBV27	TRBD2	TRBJ2-5	TGTGCCAGCAGTCCAGGGACTACGCAAGAGACCCAGTACTTC	CASSPGTTQETQYF
few	TRBV7-3	TRBD1	TRBJ2-2	TGTGCCAGCAGCCCGCAATTGACAGGGACCGGGGAGCTGTTTTTT	CASSPQLTGTGELFF
-	TRBV29-1	TRBD1	TRBJ1-6	TGCAGCGTTGGGACAGGGAAGTCACCCCTCCACTTT	CSVGTGKSPLHF